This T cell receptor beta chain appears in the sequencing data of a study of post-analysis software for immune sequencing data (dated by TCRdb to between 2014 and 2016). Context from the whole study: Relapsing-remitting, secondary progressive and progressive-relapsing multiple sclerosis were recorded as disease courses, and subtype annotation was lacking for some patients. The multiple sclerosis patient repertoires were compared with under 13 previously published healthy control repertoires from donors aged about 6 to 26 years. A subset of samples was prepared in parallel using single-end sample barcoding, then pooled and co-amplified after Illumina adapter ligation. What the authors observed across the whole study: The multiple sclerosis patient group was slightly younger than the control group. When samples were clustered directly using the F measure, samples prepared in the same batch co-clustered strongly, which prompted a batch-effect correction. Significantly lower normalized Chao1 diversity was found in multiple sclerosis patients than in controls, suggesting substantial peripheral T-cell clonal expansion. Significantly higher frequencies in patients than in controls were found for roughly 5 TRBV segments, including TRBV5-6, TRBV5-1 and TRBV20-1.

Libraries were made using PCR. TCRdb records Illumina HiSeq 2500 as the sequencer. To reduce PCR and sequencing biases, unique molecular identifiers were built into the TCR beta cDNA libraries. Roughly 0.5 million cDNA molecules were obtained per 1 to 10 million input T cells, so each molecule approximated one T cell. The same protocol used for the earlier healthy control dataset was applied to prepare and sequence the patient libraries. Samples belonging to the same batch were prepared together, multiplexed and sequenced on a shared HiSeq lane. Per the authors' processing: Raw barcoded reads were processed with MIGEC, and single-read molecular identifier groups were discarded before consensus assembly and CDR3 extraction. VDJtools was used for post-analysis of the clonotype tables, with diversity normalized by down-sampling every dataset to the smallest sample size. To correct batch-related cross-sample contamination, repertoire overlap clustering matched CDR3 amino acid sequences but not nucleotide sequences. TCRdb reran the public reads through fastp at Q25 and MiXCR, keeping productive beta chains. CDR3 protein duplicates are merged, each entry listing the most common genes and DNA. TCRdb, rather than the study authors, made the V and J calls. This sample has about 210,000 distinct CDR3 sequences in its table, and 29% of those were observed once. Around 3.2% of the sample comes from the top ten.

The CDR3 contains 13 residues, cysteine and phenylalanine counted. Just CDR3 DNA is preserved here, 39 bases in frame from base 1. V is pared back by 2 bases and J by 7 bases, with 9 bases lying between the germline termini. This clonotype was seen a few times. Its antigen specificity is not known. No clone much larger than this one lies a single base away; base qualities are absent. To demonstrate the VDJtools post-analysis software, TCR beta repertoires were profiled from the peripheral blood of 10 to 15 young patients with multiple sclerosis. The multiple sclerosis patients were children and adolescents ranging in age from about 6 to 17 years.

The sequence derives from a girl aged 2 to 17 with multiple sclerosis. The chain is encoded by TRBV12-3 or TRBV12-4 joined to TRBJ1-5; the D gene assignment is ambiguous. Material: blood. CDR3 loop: CASSLMAVQPQHF. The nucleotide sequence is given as TGTGCCAGCAGTTTAATGGCAGTACAGCCCCAGCATTTT.